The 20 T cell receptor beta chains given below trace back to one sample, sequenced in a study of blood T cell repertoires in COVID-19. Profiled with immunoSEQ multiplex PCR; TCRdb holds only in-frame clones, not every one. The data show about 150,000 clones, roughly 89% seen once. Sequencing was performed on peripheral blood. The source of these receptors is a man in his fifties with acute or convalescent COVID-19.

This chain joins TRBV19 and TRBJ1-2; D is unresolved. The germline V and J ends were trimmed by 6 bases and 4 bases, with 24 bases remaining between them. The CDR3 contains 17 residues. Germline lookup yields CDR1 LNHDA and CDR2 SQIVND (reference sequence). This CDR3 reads CASSPWSGSAAGYGYTF. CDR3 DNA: TGTGCCAGTAGCCCTTGGTCGGGCAGTGCTGCGGGCTATGGCTACACCTTC.

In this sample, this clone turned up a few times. The CDR3 DNA sequence: TGTGCCAGCAGTTTTTATGGCGGTCGGGGCAATCAGCCCCAGCATTTT. Its protein is CASSFYGGRGNQPQHF. The chain is built from TRBV28 and TRBJ1-5; the D is unclear. The CDR3 spans 16 residues. CDR1 and CDR2 from the germline V gene are MDHEN and SYDVKM. V was trimmed by 3 bases and J by 2 bases, leaving 14 bases between them.

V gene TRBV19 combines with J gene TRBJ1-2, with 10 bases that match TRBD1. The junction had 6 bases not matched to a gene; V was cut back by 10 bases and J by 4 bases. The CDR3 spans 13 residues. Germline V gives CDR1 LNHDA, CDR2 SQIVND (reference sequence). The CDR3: CAKEGTGVYGYTF. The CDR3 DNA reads TGTGCCAAGGAGGGGACAGGGGTCTATGGCTACACCTTC. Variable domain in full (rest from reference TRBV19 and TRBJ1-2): DGGITQSPKYLFRKEGQNVTLSCEQNLNHDAMYWYRQDPGQGLRLIYYSQIVNDFQKGDIAEGYSVSREKKESFPLTVTSAQKNPTAFYLCAKEGTGVYGYTFGSGTRLTVV.

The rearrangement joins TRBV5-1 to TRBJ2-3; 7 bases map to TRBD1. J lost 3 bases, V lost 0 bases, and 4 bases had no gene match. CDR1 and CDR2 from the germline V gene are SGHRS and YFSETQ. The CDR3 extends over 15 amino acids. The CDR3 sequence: CASSLDQGETDTQYF. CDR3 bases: TGCGCCAGCAGCTTGGACCAGGGGGAGACAGATACGCAGTATTTT.

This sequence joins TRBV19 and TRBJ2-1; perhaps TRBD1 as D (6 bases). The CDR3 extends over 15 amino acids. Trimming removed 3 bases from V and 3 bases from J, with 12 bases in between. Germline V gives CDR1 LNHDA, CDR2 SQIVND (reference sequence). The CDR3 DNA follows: TGTGCCAGTAGTATTGGTAGCAGGGGCTACAATGAGCAGTTCTTC. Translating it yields CASSIGSRGYNEQFF.

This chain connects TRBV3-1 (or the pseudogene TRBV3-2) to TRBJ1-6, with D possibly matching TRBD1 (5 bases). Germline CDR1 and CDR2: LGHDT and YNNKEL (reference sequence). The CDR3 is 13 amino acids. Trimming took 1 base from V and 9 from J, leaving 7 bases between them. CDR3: CASSQVGGSPLHF. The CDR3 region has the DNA TGTGCCAGCAGCCAAGTCGGGGGTTCACCCCTCCACTTT.

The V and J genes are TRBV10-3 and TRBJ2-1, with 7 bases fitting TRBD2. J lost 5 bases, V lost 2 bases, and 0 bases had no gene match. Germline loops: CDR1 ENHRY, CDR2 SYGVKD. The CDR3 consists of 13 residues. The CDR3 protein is CAISEAGDNEQFF. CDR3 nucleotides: TGTGCCATCAGTGAGGCGGGGGACAATGAGCAGTTCTTC.

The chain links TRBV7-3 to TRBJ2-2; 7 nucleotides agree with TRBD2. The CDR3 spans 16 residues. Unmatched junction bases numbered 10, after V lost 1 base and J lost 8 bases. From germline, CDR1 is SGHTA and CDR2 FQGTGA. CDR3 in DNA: TGTGCCAGCAGCTTAATGGCTAGCGGTGGGGGAGGGGAGCTGTTTTTT. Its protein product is CASSLMASGGGGELFF.

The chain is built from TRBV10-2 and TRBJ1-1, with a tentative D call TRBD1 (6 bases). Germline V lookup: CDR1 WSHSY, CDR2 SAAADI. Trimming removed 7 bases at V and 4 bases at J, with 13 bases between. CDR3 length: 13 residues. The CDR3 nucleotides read TGCGCCAGCAACCAGGGGAGTTCCACTGAAGCTTTCTTT. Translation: CASNQGSSTEAFF.

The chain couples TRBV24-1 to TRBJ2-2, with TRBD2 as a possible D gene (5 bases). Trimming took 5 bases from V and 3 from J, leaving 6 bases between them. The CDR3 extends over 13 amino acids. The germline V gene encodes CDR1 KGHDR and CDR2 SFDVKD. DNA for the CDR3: TGTGCCACCAGTGGCGGGTACACCGGGGAGCTGTTTTTT. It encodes CATSGGYTGELFF.

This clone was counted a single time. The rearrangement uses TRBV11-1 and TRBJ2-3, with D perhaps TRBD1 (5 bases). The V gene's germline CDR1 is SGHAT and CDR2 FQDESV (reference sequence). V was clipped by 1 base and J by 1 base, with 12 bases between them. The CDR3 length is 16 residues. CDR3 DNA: TGTGCCAGCAGCTTAGGGGCAGGGATTCGCACAGATACGCAGTATTTT. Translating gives CASSLGAGIRTDTQYF. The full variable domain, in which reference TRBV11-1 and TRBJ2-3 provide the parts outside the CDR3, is EAEVAQSPRYKITEKSQAVAFWCDPISGHATLYWYRQILGQGPELLVQFQDESVVDDSQLPKDRFSAERLKGVDSTLKIQPAELGDSAMYLCASSLGAGIRTDTQYFGPGTRLTVL.

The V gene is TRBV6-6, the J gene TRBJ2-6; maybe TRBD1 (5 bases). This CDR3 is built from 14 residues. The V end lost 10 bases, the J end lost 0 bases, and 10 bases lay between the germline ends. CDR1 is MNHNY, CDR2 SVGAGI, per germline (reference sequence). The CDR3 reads CATKTASGANVLTF. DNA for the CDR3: TGTGCCACCAAGACAGCCTCTGGGGCCAACGTCCTGACTTTC.

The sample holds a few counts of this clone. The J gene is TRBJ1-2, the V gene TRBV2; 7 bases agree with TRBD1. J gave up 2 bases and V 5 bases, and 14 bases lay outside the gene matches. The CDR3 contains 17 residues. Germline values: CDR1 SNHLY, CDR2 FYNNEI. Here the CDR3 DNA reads TGTGCCAGCAGTCTCCGGGACAGAAGCGCCTTAAACTATGGCTACACCTTC. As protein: CASSLRDRSALNYGYTF. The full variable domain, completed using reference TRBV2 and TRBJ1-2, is EPEVTQTPSHQVTQMGQEVILRCVPISNHLYFYWYRQILGQKVEFLVSFYNNEISEKSEIFDDQFSVERPDGSNFTLKIRSTKLEDSAMYFCASSLRDRSALNYGYTFGSGTRLTVV.

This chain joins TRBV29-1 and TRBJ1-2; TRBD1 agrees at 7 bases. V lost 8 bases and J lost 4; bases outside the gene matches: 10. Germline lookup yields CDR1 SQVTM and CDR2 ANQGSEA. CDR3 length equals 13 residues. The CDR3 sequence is CSTRTGYRYGYTF. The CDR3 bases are TGCAGCACAAGGACAGGTTACCGCTATGGCTACACCTTC.

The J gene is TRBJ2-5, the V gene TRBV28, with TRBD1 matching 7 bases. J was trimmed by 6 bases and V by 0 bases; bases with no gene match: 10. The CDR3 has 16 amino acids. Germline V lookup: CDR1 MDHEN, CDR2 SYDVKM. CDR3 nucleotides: TGTGCCAGCAGTTTATGGGGACAGCCGACGGGTCAGACCCAGTACTTC. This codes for CASSLWGQPTGQTQYF.

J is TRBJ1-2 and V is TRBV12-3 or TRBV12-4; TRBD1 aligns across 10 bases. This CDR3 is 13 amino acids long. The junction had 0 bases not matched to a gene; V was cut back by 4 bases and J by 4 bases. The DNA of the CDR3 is TGTGCCAGCAGTTGGACAGGGGGCTATGGCTACACCTTC. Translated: CASSWTGGYGYTF.

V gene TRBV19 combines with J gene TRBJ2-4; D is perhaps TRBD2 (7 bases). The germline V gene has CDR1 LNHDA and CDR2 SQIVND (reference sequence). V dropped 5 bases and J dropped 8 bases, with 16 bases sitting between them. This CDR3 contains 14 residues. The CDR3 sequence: CASSPGLEGDIQYF. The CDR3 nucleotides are TGTGCCAGTAGTCCCGGACTAGAGGGGGACATTCAGTACTTC.

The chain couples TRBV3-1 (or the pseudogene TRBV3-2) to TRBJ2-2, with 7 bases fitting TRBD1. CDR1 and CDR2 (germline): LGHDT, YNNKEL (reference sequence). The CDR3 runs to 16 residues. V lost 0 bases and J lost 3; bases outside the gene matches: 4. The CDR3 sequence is CASSQEGQGDTGELFF. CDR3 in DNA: TGTGCCAGCAGCCAAGAGGGGCAGGGGGACACCGGGGAGCTGTTTTTT.

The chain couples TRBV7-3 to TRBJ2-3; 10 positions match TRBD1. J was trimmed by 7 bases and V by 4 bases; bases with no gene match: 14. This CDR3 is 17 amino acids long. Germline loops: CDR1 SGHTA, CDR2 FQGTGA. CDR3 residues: CASSYLPPGQGRNTQYF. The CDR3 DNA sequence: TGTGCCAGCAGCTACCTTCCTCCGGGACAGGGGAGAAATACGCAGTATTTT.

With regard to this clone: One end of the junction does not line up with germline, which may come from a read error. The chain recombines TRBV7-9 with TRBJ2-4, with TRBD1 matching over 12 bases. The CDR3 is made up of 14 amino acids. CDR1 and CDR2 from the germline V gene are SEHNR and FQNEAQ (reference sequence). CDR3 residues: CASSSTGTGGVPVF. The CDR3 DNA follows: TGTGCCAGCAGCTCAACCGGGACAGGGGGCGTCCCGGTCTTC.